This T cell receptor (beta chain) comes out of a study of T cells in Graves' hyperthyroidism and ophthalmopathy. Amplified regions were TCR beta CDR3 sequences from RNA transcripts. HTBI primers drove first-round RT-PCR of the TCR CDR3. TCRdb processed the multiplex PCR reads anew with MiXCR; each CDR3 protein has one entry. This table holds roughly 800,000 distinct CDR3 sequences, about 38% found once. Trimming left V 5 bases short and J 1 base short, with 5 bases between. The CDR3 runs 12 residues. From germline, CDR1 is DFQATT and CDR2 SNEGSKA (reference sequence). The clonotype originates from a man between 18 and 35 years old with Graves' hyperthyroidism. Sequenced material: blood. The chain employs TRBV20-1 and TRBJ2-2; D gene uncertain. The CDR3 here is CSAYRNTGELFF. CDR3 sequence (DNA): TGCAGTGCTTACAGGAACACCGGGGAGCTGTTTTTT.